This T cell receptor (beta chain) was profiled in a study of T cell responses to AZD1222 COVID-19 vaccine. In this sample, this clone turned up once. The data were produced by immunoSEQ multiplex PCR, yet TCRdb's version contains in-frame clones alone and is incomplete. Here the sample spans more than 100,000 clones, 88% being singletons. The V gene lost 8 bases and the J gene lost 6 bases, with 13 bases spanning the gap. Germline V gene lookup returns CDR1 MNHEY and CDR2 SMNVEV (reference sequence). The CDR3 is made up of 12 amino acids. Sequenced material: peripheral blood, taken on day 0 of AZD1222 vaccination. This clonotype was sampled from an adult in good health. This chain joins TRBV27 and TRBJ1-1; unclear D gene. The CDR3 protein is CASGHVGPEAFF. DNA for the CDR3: TGTGCCAGCGGGCATGTTGGTCCTGAAGCTTTCTTT.